The present TCR beta chain was sequenced within a study of read filtering for tumor transcriptome and immune sequencing (TCRdb year 2020). Turning to the overall study: The cohort had roughly 18 male and 14 female patients with a mean age of roughly 66 years, ranging from about 45 to 85. After DNase treatment, whole-transcriptome libraries were prepared with the TruSeq RNA Access Library Prep Kit. A main aim was a read-filtering strategy for immune repertoire data, specifically whether clonotypes supported by a single read should be removed. TCR-region mapped reads per sample ranged from about 3.5 to 10.27 million with IR-seq versus only about 85 to 1273 with RNA-seq. By revised international staging, roughly 8 patients were R-ISS I, some 16 were R-ISS II and more than five were R-ISS III. The study compared TCR repertoires from targeted immune repertoire sequencing and bulk whole-transcriptome sequencing run on the same bone marrow samples. The paper as a whole reports these results and caveats: IR-seq captured clonotypes at much higher depth and more reliably than RNA-seq, and smaller IR-seq throughput sufficed to identify most shared clonotypes. In IR-seq, around 85% of clonotypes but approximately 4% of total reads were represented by single-read clonotypes, whereas in RNA-seq, roughly three quarters of clonotypes and approximately 45% of reads were represented by single-read clonotypes. The correlation between IR-seq and RNA-seq shared clonotype proportions was increased by removal of single-read clonotypes. The sorted CD138-negative fraction was composed of a mixed bone marrow immune population rather than of purified T cells.

TCR libraries were built from 300 to 450 ng RNA with the Immunoverse kit, using molecular barcoded adaptors covering alpha/delta and beta/gamma chains. TCR library preparation used the same RNA that went into transcriptome sequencing. An Illumina HiSeq 4000 with 2 x 150 cycles was used to sequence the TCR libraries. The paper's data handling went like this. TCR reads were aligned to human V, D, J and C references and assembled into CDR3 clonotypes with MiXCR, including quality filtering and error correction. Clonotype counts and gene usage diversity were analyzed with the tcR package in R. For inspection of raw mapping reads, RNA-seq reads were mapped by STAR aligner version 2.5.3a onto GRCh37 of the human genome. IR-seq fastq files were randomly downsampled with Seqtk 1.3 to test the effect of sequencing depth on detected clonotypes. The raw public reads went through TCRdb reprocessing: fastp at Q25, MiXCR clone calling, in-frame beta chains kept. When rows share a CDR3 protein, they turn into one entry using the most common DNA and genes. TCRdb's processing, not the study's, gives the V and J calls here. This sample comprises roughly 41,000 distinct CDR3 sequences, roughly 15% of them detected only once. The ten most abundant clones make up 35% to 45% of the sample.

There are a few counts of this clonotype. Its antigen specificity is not known. No clone much larger than this one lies a single base away; base qualities are absent. CDR1 and CDR2, per the germline V gene (reference sequence), are LNHNV and YYDKDF. Relative to germline, V is 0 bases shorter and J is 2 bases shorter, with 8 bases between their ends. The CDR3 contains 15 residues, cysteine and phenylalanine counted. The kept DNA is CDR3 alone, 45 bases in frame from the first base. Every patient had bone marrow sampled at the time of active disease. Ficoll-Hypaque density gradient centrifugation was used to isolate bone marrow mononuclear cells. Myeloma plasma cells were removed and CD138-negative cells were collected by negative selection after labeling with CD138 magnetic microbeads on a MACS separator. Flow cytometry on an Attune NxT with CD138 antibodies was used to check the purity of the isolated cells. TRIzol reagent was used to extract total RNA, and a NanoDrop spectrophotometer was used to quantify the extracted RNA. Paired RNA-seq and IR-seq were performed on each patient's CD138-negative bone marrow sample.

The sequence came from a donor aged 40 or over with multiple myeloma. The sequenced sample consisted of a population of CD138-negative cells sorted from bone marrow. In the paper's terms, the cell subset or site label means: bone marrow mononuclear cells depleted of CD138+ plasma/myeloma cells by negative magnetic selection. The V gene is TRBV15 and the J gene is TRBJ2-4, with a tentative D gene TRBD2 over 6 matching bases. The nucleotides read TGTGCCACCAGCAGAGAGGGAGGTACCAAAAACATTCAGTACTTC. This sequence encodes CATSREGGTKNIQYF.